Presented here are 32 T cell receptor beta chains from one specimen sequenced in a study of T-cell reconstitution after alpha-beta-depleted transplantation in children. Using unique molecular identifiers, the investigators prepared the TCRbeta library. TCRdb analysed the PCR reads with MiXCR anew, one entry per CDR3 protein. The sample contains under 750,000 distinct CDR3 sequences, roughly 23% of which appear only once. This specimen consisted of PBMCs, mostly from graft donor cells, obtained 360 days after TCRalphabeta/CD19-depleted stem cell transplant. These receptors came from a boy in the first two years of life who had a stem cell transplant for acute myeloid leukemia, so the T cells may come from the graft donor.

The chain carries TRBV6-5 and TRBJ2-5; D assignment may be TRBD1 or TRBD2 (5 bases each). The V gene's germline CDR1 is MNHEY and CDR2 SVGAGI. This CDR3 has 13 amino acids. Between the trimmed V and J ends, which lost 4 bases and 4 bases, there was a span of 10 bases. CDR3 in DNA: TGTGCCAGCAGTTCTTGGGACCGAGAGACCCAGTACTTC. Translating gives CASSSWDRETQYF.

The gene calls are TRBV25-1 and TRBJ1-1; 8 nucleotides agree with TRBD1. CDR1 is MGHDK and CDR2 is SYGVNS in the germline V gene. V lost 3 bases, J lost 5 bases, and 8 bases stayed unmatched. The CDR3 contains 15 residues. CDR3 region: CASSELDRDETEAFF. CDR3 DNA: TGTGCCAGCAGTGAGCTGGACAGGGATGAGACTGAAGCTTTCTTT.

The V gene is TRBV15, the J gene TRBJ1-1; unclear D gene. The ends were cut back, 4 bases at V and 6 bases at J, with 18 bases in the middle. From germline, CDR1 is LNHNV and CDR2 YYDKDF (reference sequence). CDR3 length: 15 amino acids. The CDR3 loop reads CATSIERALEPEAFF. Here the CDR3 DNA reads TGTGCCACCAGCATAGAGAGAGCTCTGGAGCCTGAAGCTTTCTTT. The variable domain in full, completed from reference TRBV15 and TRBJ1-1, reads DAMVIQNPRYQVTQFGKPVTLSCSQTLNHNVMYWYQQKSSQAPKLLFHYYDKDFNNEADTPDNFQSRRPNTSFCFLDIRSPGLGDTAMYLCATSIERALEPEAFFGQGTRLTVV.

DNA of the CDR3: TGTGCCAGCGTTCAGCGGGGGGGTAATGAGCAGTTCTTC. It translates to CASVQRGGNEQFF. J is TRBJ2-1 and V is TRBV27, with 10 bases fitting TRBD2. V gave up 8 bases and J gave up 7 bases; unmatched junction bases: 5. Germline-derived CDR1 and CDR2 are MNHEY and SMNVEV (reference sequence). The CDR3 extends over 13 amino acids.

This clonotype showed up just a few times. This sequence joins TRBV29-1 and TRBJ2-5; perhaps TRBD2 as D (6 bases). This CDR3 region has 14 residues. Trimming left V 1 base short and J 5 bases short, with 14 bases between. Germline CDR1 reads SQVTM; CDR2 reads ANQGSEA. The CDR3 DNA sequence: TGCAGCGTTGAAGGGGGGGAGGAGGCGGAGACCCAGTACTTC. Its translation is CSVEGGEEAETQYF. The whole variable domain, remainder taken from reference TRBV29-1 and TRBJ2-5, is SAVISQKPSRDICQRGTSLTIQCQVDSQVTMMFWYRQQPGQSLTLIATANQGSEATYESGFVIDKFPISRPNLTFSTLTVSNMSPEDSSIYLCSVEGGEEAETQYFGPGTRLLVL.

The V call is TRBV5-1, the J call TRBJ2-3, with 8 bases lining up with TRBD1. The CDR3 is 16 residues long. V was pared by 4 bases and J by 0 bases, with 7 bases of the junction left unmatched. Per germline, CDR1 SGHRS and CDR2 YFSETQ. CDR3 sequence reads: CASSKVRDRSTDTQYF. Here the CDR3 DNA reads TGCGCCAGCAGCAAGGTCCGGGACAGGAGCACAGATACGCAGTATTTT.

V gene TRBV7-3 combines with J gene TRBJ1-1, with D tentatively TRBD1 (5 bases). The CDR3 contains 13 residues. The germline gives CDR1 SGHTA, CDR2 FQGTGA. Trimming removed 5 bases from V and 3 bases from J, with 10 bases in between. CDR3 bases: TGTGCCAGCAGCGCCTGGGGGGACACTGAAGCTTTCTTT. Residues: CASSAWGDTEAFF.

The chain employs TRBV7-2 and TRBJ2-1; 7 bases map to TRBD1. The length of the CDR3 is 16 residues. Per germline, CDR1 SGHTA and CDR2 FQGNSA. V shed 5 bases and J 0 bases; nucleotides not matched to a gene: 7. CDR3 protein: CASSPEGASSYNEQFF. The CDR3 region has the DNA TGTGCCAGCAGCCCCGAGGGGGCTAGCTCCTACAATGAGCAGTTCTTC.

The J gene is TRBJ1-2, the V gene TRBV6-6; D is unresolved. The CDR3 has 10 amino acids. The V gene's germline CDR1 is MNHNY and CDR2 SVGAGI (reference sequence). Deletions cut 10 bases from V and 6 bases from J, with 9 bases between. The CDR3 spells CATAANGYTF. The CDR3 nucleotides read TGTGCCACGGCGGCGAATGGCTACACCTTC.

This clonotype has only a few counts. V and J are TRBV25-1 and TRBJ2-2; TRBD1 or TRBD2 may be the D gene (5 bases each). V lost 0 bases to trimming and J lost 1 base, with 18 bases between them. The germline V gene has CDR1 MGHDK and CDR2 SYGVNS. The CDR3 contains 19 residues. DNA for the CDR3: TGTGCCAGCAGTGAATACTTCCAGGGAAGGGACCTGAACACCGGGGAGCTGTTTTTT. Translating gives CASSEYFQGRDLNTGELFF.

This clonotype was observed at least ten times. The chain recombines TRBV5-1 with TRBJ2-2; tentatively, D is TRBD1 or TRBD2 (6 bases each). CDR3 size: 14 residues. The ends were cut back, 1 base at V and 7 bases at J, with 11 bases in the middle. Germline CDR1 is SGHRS and CDR2 is YFSETQ. CDR3 DNA: TGCGCCAGCAGCTTGTCTGGGGGGCTCGGGGAGCTGTTTTTT. Translated: CASSLSGGLGELFF.

This clonotype was detected ten times or more. V usage is TRBV7-2 and J usage is TRBJ2-7; D perhaps matches TRBD2 (5 bases). The CDR3 loop spans 14 amino acids. The V end lost 1 base, the J end lost 1 base, and 8 bases lay between the germline ends. CDR1 SGHTA and CDR2 FQGNSA come from the germline V gene. The CDR3 nucleotides are TGTGCCAGCAGCTTAGAGACGGGATCCTACGAGCAGTACGTC. Its translation is CASSLETGSYEQYV.

V gene TRBV4-3 combines with J gene TRBJ2-7; 7 bases map to TRBD1. The trim removed 4 bases at V and 7 bases at J, leaving 10 bases unmatched. This CDR3 region has 14 residues. Germline CDR1 and CDR2: LGHNA and YSLEER. The CDR3 region has the DNA TGCGCCAGCAGCCCAGGACAGGAACGAGGAGAGCAGTACTTC. Amino acid sequence: CASSPGQERGEQYF.

V is TRBV6-5 and J is TRBJ2-3, with D unresolved. V was clipped by 2 bases and J by 4 bases, with 13 bases between them. The CDR3 runs to 15 residues. Germline V lookup: CDR1 MNHEY, CDR2 SVGAGI. CDR3 in amino acids: CASSYTNGVPDTQYF. In DNA form, the CDR3 reads TGTGCCAGCAGTTACACAAATGGGGTACCAGATACGCAGTATTTT.

The table lists this clonotype with a few counts. The V call is TRBV10-3, the J call TRBJ1-4; D unclear. This CDR3 region has 14 residues. With 3 bases removed from V and 8 bases from J, the gap between germline ends came to 13 bases. Germline CDR1 is ENHRY and CDR2 is SYGVKD. Here the CDR3 reads CAISEKGSDEKLFF. The CDR3 DNA sequence: TGTGCCATCAGTGAAAAGGGAAGCGACGAAAAACTGTTTTTT.

V is TRBV29-1 and J is TRBJ2-1; 11 bases match TRBD2. Germline CDR1 and CDR2: SQVTM and ANQGSEA. The CDR3 sequence is 15 residues long. Trimming cost V 7 bases and J 5 bases; bases outside gene matches: 10. In DNA form, the CDR3 reads TGCAGCGCCGGGGTTAGACTAGCGGGGAACAATGAGCAGTTCTTC. Translation gives CSAGVRLAGNNEQFF.

This clonotype was counted at least ten times. V usage is TRBV29-1 and J usage is TRBJ2-2, with D maybe TRBD2 (6 bases). Germline-derived CDR1 and CDR2 are SQVTM and ANQGSEA. The V end lost 4 bases, the J end lost 5 bases, and 8 bases lay between the germline ends. The CDR3 contains 12 residues. This CDR3 is CSVGAGTGELFF. DNA of the CDR3: TGCAGCGTTGGGGCGGGGACCGGGGAGCTGTTTTTT.

The chain is built from TRBV12-3 or TRBV12-4 and TRBJ2-5; possible D gene TRBD1, 5 bases. CDR3 length equals 15 residues. V was pared by 4 bases and J by 7 bases, with 19 bases between. The CDR3 coding sequence is TGTGCCAGCAGTTCGGTGAACAACGGTAGGGGGACCCAGTACTTC. The encoded protein is CASSSVNNGRGTQYF.

At least ten counts were recorded for this clonotype. The chain uses TRBV7-2 and TRBJ2-5; D is unresolved. CDR1 SGHTA and CDR2 FQGNSA come from the germline V gene. V lost 0 bases and J 1 base, leaving 9 bases between the germline ends. The CDR3 has 15 residues. In nucleotides, the CDR3 is TGTGCCAGCAGCTTAGCGGTCCAGAGCCAAGAGACCCAGTACTTC. It codes for CASSLAVQSQETQYF.

V and J are TRBV4-1 and TRBJ1-5; D is uncertain. This CDR3 spans 13 amino acids. Germline values: CDR1 MGHRA, CDR2 YSYEKL. Trimming took off 0 bases at V and 5 bases at J, with 5 bases between the two ends. The CDR3: CASSQELYQPQHF. In DNA form, the CDR3 reads TGCGCCAGCAGCCAAGAACTGTATCAGCCCCAGCATTTT.

This clonotype was picked up many times. V gene TRBV4-3 combines with J gene TRBJ2-1; the match to TRBD1 covers 7 bases. The CDR3 is 16 residues long. Trimming cost V 1 base and J 4 bases; bases outside gene matches: 7. The germline gives CDR1 LGHNA, CDR2 YSLEER. CDR3 sequence (DNA): TGCGCCAGCAGCCAAGGCCTCGGGACAGATTACAATGAGCAGTTCTTC. Translating it yields CASSQGLGTDYNEQFF.

This clonotype has at least ten counts. This rearrangement joins TRBV12-3 or TRBV12-4 to TRBJ1-2; D not resolved. There are 13 residues in the CDR3. Trimming pared 3 bases from V and 4 bases from J, leaving 9 bases between. CDR3 sequence (DNA): TGTGCCAGCAGTTTCGCAGGTCCCTATGGCTACACCTTC. It codes for CASSFAGPYGYTF.

The chain couples TRBV28 to TRBJ1-5; maybe TRBD1 (6 bases). Germline values: CDR1 MDHEN, CDR2 SYDVKM. The CDR3 extends over 16 amino acids. V gave up 6 bases and J gave up 3 bases, with 18 bases separating them. The CDR3 loop is CASRWTDPGPNQPQHF. DNA of the CDR3: TGTGCCAGCAGGTGGACAGATCCAGGCCCCAATCAGCCCCAGCATTTT. Based on the CDR3 plus reference TRBV28 and TRBJ1-5, the full variable domain is DVKVTQSSRYLVKRTGEKVFLECVQDMDHENMFWYRQDPGLGLRLIYFSYDVKMKEKGDIPEGYSVSREKKERFSLILESASTNQTSMYLCASRWTDPGPNQPQHFGDGTRLSIL.

This clonotype was recorded a few times. The gene calls are TRBV20-1 and TRBJ2-7; a weak D match, TRBD2 (6 bases). Trimming cost V 5 bases and J 2 bases, with 13 bases left between them. CDR3 size: 13 residues. The V gene's germline CDR1 is DFQATT and CDR2 SNEGSKA (reference sequence). CDR3 residues: CSAWGDATYEQYF. CDR3 nucleotide sequence: TGCAGTGCTTGGGGGGACGCTACCTACGAGCAGTACTTC.

This chain connects TRBV12-3 or TRBV12-4 to TRBJ1-2; 9 bases agree with TRBD1. The length of the CDR3 is 18 residues. V lost 0 bases and J lost 4; bases outside the gene matches: 12. The DNA of the CDR3 is TGTGCCAGCAGTTTAGCCCCGGGACAGGGCCGTAATCTCTATGGCTACACCTTC. This gives the protein CASSLAPGQGRNLYGYTF.

In its sample, this clonotype was seen many times. This chain joins TRBV20-1 and TRBJ1-6; 7 bases align to TRBD1. Looked up from germline, CDR1 is DFQATT and CDR2 is SNEGSKA (reference sequence). This CDR3 contains 14 residues. With 0 bases clipped from V and 7 bases from J, the junction kept 3 bases outside the gene matches. The CDR3 region is CSARDPGGNSPLHF. For the CDR3, the DNA is TGCAGTGCTAGAGATCCAGGGGGGAATTCACCCCTCCACTTT.

DNA of the CDR3: TGTGCCAGCAGTTTTGAAGAAGGGTGGACAGATACGCAGTATTTT. It encodes CASSFEEGWTDTQYF. V gene TRBV28 combines with J gene TRBJ2-3; D call uncertain. The CDR3 contains 15 residues. CDR1 is MDHEN and CDR2 is SYDVKM in the germline V gene. Trimming took off 3 bases at V and 3 bases at J, with 13 bases between the two ends.

The chain couples TRBV7-2 to TRBJ1-2; unclear D gene. There are 15 residues in the CDR3. Trimming removed 1 base from V and 5 bases from J, with 14 bases in between. Germline-derived CDR1 and CDR2 are SGHTA and FQGNSA. In DNA form, the CDR3 reads TGTGCCAGCAGCTTAGATCCGGGAGCGCAATATGGCTACACCTTC. As protein: CASSLDPGAQYGYTF.

The chain couples TRBV5-1 to TRBJ2-7; 7 nucleotides align to TRBD1. The CDR3 has 13 amino acids. Per the germline V gene, CDR1 is SGHRS and CDR2 is YFSETQ. The J segment lost 7 bases and the V segment lost 4 bases, leaving 8 bases of the junction unmatched. The CDR3, as DNA: TGCGCCAGCAGCGTTACAGGGGTCTGGGAGCAGTACTTC. Its protein product is CASSVTGVWEQYF.

This clonotype showed up many times. The chain is built from TRBV11-2 and TRBJ2-3; 14 nucleotides agree with TRBD2. The length of the CDR3 is 18 residues. The J segment lost 0 bases and the V segment lost 6 bases, leaving 8 bases of the junction unmatched. Germline CDR1 and CDR2: SGHAT and FQNNGV. The CDR3 loop is CASSFPWTSGRSTDTQYF. The CDR3 DNA sequence: TGTGCCAGCAGTTTTCCTTGGACTAGCGGGAGGAGCACAGATACGCAGTATTTT.

The table lists this clonotype with many counts. V usage is TRBV10-3 and J usage is TRBJ2-7, with 9 bases aligning to TRBD2. CDR1 ENHRY and CDR2 SYGVKD come from the germline V gene. Trimming took 4 bases from V and 4 from J; bases not matched to a gene: 5. The CDR3 sequence is 14 residues long. DNA for the CDR3: TGTGCCATCAGTGTTCTAGCGGGGACTTACGAGCAGTACTTC. The encoded protein is CAISVLAGTYEQYF.

This clonotype was observed a handful of times. The CDR3 DNA sequence: TGTGCCAGCAGTCTCCGGACAGGACTCAAGCAGTACGTC. This codes for CASSLRTGLKQYV. This sequence joins TRBV28 and TRBJ2-7, with 7 bases matching TRBD1. The CDR3 is 13 residues long. V gave up 5 bases and J gave up 8 bases; unmatched junction bases: 9. Germline V gene sequence: CDR1 MDHEN, CDR2 SYDVKM.